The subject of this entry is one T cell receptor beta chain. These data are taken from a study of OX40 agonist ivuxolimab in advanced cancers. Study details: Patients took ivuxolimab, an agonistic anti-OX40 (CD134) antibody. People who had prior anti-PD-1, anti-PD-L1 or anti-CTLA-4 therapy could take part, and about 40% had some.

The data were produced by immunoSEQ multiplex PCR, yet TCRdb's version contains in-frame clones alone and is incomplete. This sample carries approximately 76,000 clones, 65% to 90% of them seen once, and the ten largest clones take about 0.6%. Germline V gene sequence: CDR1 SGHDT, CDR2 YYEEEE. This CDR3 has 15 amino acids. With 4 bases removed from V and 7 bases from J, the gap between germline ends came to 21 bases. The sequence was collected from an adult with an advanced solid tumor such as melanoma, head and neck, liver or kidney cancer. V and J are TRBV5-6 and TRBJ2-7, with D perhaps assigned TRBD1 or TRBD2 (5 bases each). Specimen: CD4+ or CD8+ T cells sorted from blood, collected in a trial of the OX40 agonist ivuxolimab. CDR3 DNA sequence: TGTGCCAGCAGCCTAACCGGGACGATTGGGGTAGAGCAGTACTTC. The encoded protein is CASSLTGTIGVEQYF.